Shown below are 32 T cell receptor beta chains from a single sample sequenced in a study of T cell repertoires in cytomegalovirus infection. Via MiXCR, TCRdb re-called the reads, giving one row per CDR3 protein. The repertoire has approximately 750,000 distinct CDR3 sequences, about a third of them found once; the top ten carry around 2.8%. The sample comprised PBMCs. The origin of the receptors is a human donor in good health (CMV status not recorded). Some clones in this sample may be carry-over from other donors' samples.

The CDR3 region has the DNA TGTGCCAGCAGTTTAATGTACCGCCAAGGGGGAGAGACCCAGTACTTC. Protein sequence: CASSLMYRQGGETQYF. The rearrangement joins TRBV28 to TRBJ2-5; weak D call: TRBD1 (6 bases). This CDR3 has 16 amino acids. V was pared by 2 bases and J by 4 bases, with 17 bases between. CDR1 MDHEN and CDR2 SYDVKM come from the germline V gene.

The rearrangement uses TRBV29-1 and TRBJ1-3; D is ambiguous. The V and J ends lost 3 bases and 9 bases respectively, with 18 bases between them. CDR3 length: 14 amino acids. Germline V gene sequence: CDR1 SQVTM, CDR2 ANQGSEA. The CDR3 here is CSVDPPDPAGTIYF. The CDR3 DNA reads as TGCAGCGTTGATCCCCCCGATCCCGCCGGCACCATATATTTT.

The CDR3 DNA follows: TGCGCCAGCAGCATCGTGCCTAGCGGGGAACAAGAGACCCAGTACTTC. Its protein is CASSIVPSGEQETQYF. The rearrangement links TRBV5-1 to TRBJ2-5; 9 bases match TRBD2. V was clipped by 4 bases and J by 2 bases; unmatched bases: 9. This CDR3 region has 16 residues. CDR1 is SGHRS and CDR2 is YFSETQ in the germline V gene.

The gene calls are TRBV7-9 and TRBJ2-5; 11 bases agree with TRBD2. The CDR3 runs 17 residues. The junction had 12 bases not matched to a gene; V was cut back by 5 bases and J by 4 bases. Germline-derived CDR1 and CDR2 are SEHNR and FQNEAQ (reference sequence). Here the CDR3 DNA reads TGTGCCAGCAGCCCGGACAGGGGTGGACTAGCGGGAGAGACCCAGTACTTC. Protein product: CASSPDRGGLAGETQYF.

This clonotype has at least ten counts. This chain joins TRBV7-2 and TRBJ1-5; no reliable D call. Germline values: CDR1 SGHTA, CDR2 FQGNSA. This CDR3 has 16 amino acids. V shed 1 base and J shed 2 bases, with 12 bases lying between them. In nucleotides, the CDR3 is TGTGCCAGCAGCTTAGACGTTTTGTCGGGCAATCAGCCCCAGCATTTT. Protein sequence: CASSLDVLSGNQPQHF.

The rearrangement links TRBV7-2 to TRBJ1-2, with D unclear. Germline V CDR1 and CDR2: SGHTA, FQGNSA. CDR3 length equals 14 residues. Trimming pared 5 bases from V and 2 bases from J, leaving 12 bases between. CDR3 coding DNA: TGTGCCAGCAGCCCCCGGTTGGAGAACTATGGCTACACCTTC. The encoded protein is CASSPRLENYGYTF.

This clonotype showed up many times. The CDR3, as DNA: TGTGCCAGCACACCCCCCGGGCGGACGAACACTGAAGCTTTCTTT. Amino acids: CASTPPGRTNTEAFF. The V gene is TRBV7-8, the J gene TRBJ1-1; D gene ambiguous. V shed 7 bases and J shed 1 base, with 16 bases lying between them. The CDR3 totals 15 residues. Per germline, CDR1 SGHVS and CDR2 FQNEAQ.

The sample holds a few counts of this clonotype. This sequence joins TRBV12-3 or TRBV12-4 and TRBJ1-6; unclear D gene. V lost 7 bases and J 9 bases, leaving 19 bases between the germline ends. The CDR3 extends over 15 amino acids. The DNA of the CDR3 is TGTGCCAGCAACCTCGGTCAACCCGGCGGTTCACCCCTCCACTTT. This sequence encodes CASNLGQPGGSPLHF.

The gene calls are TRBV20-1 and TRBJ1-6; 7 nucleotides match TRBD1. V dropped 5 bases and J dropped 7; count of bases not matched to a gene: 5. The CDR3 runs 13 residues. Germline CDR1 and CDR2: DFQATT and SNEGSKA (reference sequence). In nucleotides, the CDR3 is TGCAGTGCTTTGGGACAGCGGAATTCACCCCTCCACTTT. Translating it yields CSALGQRNSPLHF.

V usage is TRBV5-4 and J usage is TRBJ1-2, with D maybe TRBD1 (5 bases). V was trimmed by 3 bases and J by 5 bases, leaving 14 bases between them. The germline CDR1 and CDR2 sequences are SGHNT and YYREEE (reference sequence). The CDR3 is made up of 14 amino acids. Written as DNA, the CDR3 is TGTGCCAGCAGCTCAACGACAGTAGCGTATGGCTACACCTTC. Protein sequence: CASSSTTVAYGYTF. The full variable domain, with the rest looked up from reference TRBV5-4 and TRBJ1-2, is ETGVTQSPTHLIKTRGQQVTLRCSSQSGHNTVSWYQQALGQGPQFIFQYYREEENGRGNFPPRFSGLQFPNYSSELNVNALELDDSALYLCASSSTTVAYGYTFGSGTRLTVV.

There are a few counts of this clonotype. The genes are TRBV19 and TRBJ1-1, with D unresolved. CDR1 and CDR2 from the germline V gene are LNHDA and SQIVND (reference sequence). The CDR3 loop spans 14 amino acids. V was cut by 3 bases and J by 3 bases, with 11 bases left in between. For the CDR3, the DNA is TGTGCCAGTAGTATGAGGTTCTACGACACTGAAGCTTTCTTT. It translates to CASSMRFYDTEAFF.

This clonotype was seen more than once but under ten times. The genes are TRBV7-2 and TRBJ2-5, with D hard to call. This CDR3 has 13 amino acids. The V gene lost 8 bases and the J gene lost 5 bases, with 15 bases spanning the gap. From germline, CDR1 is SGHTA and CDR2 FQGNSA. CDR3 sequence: CASGPRRAETQYF. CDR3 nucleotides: TGTGCCAGCGGCCCCCGCCGAGCGGAGACCCAGTACTTC.

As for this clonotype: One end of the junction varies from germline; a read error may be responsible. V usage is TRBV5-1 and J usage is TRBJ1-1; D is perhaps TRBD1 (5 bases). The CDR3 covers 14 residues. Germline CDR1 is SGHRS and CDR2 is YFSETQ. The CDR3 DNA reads TGCGCCAGCAGCTTGCTGGGGGTGAACACTGAAGCTTTATTT. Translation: CASSLLGVNTEALF. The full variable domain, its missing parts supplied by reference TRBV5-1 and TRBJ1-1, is KAGVTQTPRYLIKTRGQQVTLSCSPISGHRSVSWYQQTPGQGLQFLFEYFSETQRNKGNFPGRFSGRQFSNSRSEMNVSTLELGDSALYLCASSLLGVNTEALFGQGTRLTVV.

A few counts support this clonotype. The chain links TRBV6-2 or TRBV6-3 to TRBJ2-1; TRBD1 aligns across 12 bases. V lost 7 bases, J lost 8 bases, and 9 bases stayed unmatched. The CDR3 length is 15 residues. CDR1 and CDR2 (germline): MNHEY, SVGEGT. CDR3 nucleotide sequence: TGTGCCAGCACCCCCGGGACAGGGGGCAAATATGAGCAGTTCTTC. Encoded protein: CASTPGTGGKYEQFF.

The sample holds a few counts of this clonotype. The CDR3 DNA reads TGTGCCAGCAGCGGACACCGTAGCTCCTACGAGCAGTACTTC. Protein: CASSGHRSSYEQYF. The rearrangement joins TRBV28 to TRBJ2-7; a possible D gene is TRBD1 (5 bases). Germline V gene lookup returns CDR1 MDHEN and CDR2 SYDVKM. V lost 6 bases to trimming and J lost 0 bases, with 12 bases between them. The CDR3 loop spans 14 amino acids.

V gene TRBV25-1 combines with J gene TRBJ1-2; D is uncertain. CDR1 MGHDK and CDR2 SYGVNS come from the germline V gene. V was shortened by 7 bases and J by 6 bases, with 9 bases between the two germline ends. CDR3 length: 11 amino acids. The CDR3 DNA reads TGTGCCAGCAAAGTTGGGAATGGCTACACCTTC. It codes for CASKVGNGYTF.

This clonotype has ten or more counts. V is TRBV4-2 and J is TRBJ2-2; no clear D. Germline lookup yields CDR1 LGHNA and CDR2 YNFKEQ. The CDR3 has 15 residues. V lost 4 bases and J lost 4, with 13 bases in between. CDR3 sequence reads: CASSPYKSVTGELFF. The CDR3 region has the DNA TGTGCCAGCAGCCCGTATAAGTCGGTCACCGGGGAGCTGTTTTTT.

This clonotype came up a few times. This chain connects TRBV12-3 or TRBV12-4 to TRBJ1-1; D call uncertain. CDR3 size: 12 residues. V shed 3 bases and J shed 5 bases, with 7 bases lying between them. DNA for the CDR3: TGTGCCAGCAGTTTTTATGGAACTGAAGCTTTCTTT. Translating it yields CASSFYGTEAFF.

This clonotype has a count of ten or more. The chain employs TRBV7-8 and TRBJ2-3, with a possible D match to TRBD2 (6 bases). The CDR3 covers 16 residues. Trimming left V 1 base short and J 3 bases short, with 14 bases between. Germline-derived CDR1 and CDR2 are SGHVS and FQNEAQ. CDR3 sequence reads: CASSLESGPGTDTQYF. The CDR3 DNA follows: TGTGCCAGCAGCTTAGAGAGCGGGCCTGGGACAGATACGCAGTATTTT.

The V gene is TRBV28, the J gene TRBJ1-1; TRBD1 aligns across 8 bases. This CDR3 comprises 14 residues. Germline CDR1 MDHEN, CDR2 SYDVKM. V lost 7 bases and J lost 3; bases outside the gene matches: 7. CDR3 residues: CASMDREKYTEAFF. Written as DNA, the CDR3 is TGTGCCAGCATGGACAGGGAAAAGTACACTGAAGCTTTCTTT.

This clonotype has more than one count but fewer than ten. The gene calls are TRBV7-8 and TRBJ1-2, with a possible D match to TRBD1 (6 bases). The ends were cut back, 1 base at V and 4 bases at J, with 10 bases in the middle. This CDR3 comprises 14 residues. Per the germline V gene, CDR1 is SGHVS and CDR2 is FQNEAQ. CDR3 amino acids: CASSLDRVFYGYTF. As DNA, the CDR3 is TGTGCCAGCAGCTTAGACAGGGTTTTCTATGGCTACACCTTC.

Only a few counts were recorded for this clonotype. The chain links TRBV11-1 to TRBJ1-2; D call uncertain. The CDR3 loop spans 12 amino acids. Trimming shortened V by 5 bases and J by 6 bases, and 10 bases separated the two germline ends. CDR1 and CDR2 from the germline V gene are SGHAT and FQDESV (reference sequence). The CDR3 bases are TGTGCCAGCAGCCAGGAGTCGCATGGCTACACCTTC. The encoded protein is CASSQESHGYTF.

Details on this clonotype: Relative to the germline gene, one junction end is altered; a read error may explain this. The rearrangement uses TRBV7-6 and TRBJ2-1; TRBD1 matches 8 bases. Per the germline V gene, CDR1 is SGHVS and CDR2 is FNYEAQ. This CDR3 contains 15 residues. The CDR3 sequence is CASSVDRGSYNEQLF. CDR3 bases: TGTGCCAGCAGCGTTGACAGGGGTTCCTACAATGAGCAGTTATTC.

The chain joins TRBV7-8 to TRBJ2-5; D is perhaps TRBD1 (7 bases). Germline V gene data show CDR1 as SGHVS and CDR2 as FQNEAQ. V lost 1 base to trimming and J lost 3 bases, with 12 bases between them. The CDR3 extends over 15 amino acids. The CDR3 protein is CASSLGSRGEETQYF. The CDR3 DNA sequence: TGTGCCAGCAGCTTAGGGTCCAGGGGGGAAGAGACCCAGTACTTC.

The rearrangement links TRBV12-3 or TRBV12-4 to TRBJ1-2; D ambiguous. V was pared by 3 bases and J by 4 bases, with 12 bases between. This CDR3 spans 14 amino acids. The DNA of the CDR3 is TGTGCCAGCAGTTTCTCCCCCGAAGCCTATGGCTACACCTTC. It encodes CASSFSPEAYGYTF.

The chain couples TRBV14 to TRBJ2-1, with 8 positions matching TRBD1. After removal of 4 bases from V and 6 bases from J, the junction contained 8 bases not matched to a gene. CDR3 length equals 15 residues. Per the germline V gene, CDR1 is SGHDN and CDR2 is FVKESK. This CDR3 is CASSPGQGWINEQFF. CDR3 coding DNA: TGTGCCAGCAGCCCAGGACAGGGATGGATCAATGAGCAGTTCTTC. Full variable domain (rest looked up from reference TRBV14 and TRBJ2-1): EAGVTQFPSHSVIEKGQTVTLRCDPISGHDNLYWYRRVMGKEIKFLLHFVKESKQDESGMPNNRFLAERTGGTYSTLKVQPAELEDSGVYFCASSPGQGWINEQFFGPGTRLTVL.

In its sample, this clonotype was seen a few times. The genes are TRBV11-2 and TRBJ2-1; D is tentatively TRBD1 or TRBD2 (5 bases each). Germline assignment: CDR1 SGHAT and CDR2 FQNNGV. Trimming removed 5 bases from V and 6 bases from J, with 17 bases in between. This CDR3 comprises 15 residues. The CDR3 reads CASSLRDAAFNEQFF. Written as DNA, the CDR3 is TGTGCCAGCAGCCTCCGGGACGCCGCTTTCAATGAGCAGTTCTTC.

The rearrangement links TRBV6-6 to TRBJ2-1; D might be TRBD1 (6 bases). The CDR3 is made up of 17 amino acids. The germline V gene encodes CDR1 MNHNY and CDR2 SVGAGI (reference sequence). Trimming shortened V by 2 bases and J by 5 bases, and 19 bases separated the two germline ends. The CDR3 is CASSYGYWTASHNEQFF. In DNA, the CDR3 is TGTGCCAGCAGTTACGGATATTGGACAGCGAGTCACAATGAGCAGTTCTTC.

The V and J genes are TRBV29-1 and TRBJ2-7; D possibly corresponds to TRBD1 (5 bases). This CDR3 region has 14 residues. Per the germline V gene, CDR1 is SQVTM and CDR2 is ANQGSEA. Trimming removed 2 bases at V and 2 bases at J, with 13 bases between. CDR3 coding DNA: TGCAGCGTTGAAAAAAGGGGCAGCACCTACGAGCAGTACTTC. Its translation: CSVEKRGSTYEQYF.

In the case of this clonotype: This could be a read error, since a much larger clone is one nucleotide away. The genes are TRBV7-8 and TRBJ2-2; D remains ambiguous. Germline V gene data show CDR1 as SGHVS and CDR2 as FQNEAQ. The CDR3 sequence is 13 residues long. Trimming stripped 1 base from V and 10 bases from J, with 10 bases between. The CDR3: CASSLEGSLELFF. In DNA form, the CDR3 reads TGTGCCAGCAGCTTAGAAGGCAGTTTGGAGCTGTTTTTT.

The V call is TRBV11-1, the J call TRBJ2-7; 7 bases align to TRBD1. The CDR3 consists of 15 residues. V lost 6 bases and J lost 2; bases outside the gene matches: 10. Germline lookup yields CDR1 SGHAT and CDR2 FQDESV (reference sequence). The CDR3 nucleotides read TGTGCCAGCAGGTACGGGACAGCGATTCCCTACGAGCAGTACTTC. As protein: CASRYGTAIPYEQYF.

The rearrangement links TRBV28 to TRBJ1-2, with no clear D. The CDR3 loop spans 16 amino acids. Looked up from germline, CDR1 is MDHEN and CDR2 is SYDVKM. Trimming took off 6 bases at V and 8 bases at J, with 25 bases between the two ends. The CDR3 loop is CASSQSGQTRKMGYTF. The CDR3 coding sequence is TGTGCCAGCAGCCAATCCGGGCAGACGCGAAAGATGGGCTACACCTTC.